This T cell receptor beta chain comes out of a study of blood T cells in healthy people across ages. This clonotype has at least ten counts. Its target is not known. With a J-beta primer mix and a sample-barcoded 5' primer, a second PCR ran about 7 to 11 cycles. TCRdb fed the 5' RACE reads into MiXCR, producing one record per CDR3 protein. The sample has 850,000 to 950,000 distinct CDR3 sequences, 29% seen once. General observations from the study: Whereas aged donors had fewer naive CD4+ cells, long-lived donors had more of them and higher diversity. Roughly linear declines in TCR beta diversity per million T cells occurred with age.

Donors gave 8 to 10 milliliters of peripheral blood apiece. This CDR3 region has 12 residues. Trimming stripped 8 bases from V and 4 bases from J, with 11 bases between. Per the germline V gene, CDR1 is MNHEY and CDR2 is SVGEGT. Sequences were obtained from blood. The sequence derives from a woman of 80 years or more in good health. This chain links TRBV6-2 or TRBV6-3 with TRBJ2-5; D might be TRBD1 (6 bases). The CDR3 is CASGGRGETQYF. The CDR3 DNA is TGTGCCAGCGGCGGCAGGGGAGAGACCCAGTACTTC.